This is a list of T cell receptor beta chains from one sample in a study of CD8 T cells in Susac syndrome. TCRdb independently ran MiXCR on the immunoSEQ multiplex PCR reads; one entry per CDR3 protein. The sample lists 200,000 or so distinct CDR3 sequences, 95% occurring once. What was sequenced was CD8+ T cells from PBMCs. These receptors were collected from a human donor with Susac syndrome. Both conserved end residues are part of each CDR3. The D gene is left open where the match is weak. Clone size appears in some rows only: once, few, many, or a class for an expanded clone.

>-|TRBV4-2|-|TRBJ2-1
TGTGCCAGCAGCCAAAGCAAAACTTCTAGACCTGAGCAGTTCTTC
CASSQSKTSRPEQFF
>-|TRBV7-9|-|TRBJ2-3
TGTGCCAGCGCTCACGGGACGGGCACAGATACGCAGTATTTT
CASAHGTGTDTQYF
>TRBD2|TRBV11-1|-|TRBJ2-1
TGTGCCAGCAGCCGTCCGGGACTAGCGGGAGCTCACAATGAGCAGTTCTTC
CASSRPGLAGAHNEQFF
>TRBD2|TRBV24-1|once|TRBJ2-1
TGTGCCACCAGTGAACTAGCGGGAGGGTACAATGAGCAGTTCTTC
CATSELAGGYNEQFF
>-|TRBV20-1|-|TRBJ1-5
TGCAGTGCTAGAGATCCTACAAAGACACGTAGCAATCAGCCCCAGCATTTT
CSARDPTKTRSNQPQHF
>-|TRBV9|-|TRBJ2-1
TGTGCCAGCAGCGTAGCAGGAGGTGGGTACAATGAGCAGTTCTTC
CASSVAGGGYNEQFF
>TRBD1|TRBV29-1|-|TRBJ2-7
TGCAGCGTTGAAGGGACAGGGGGCTACGAGCAGTACTTC
CSVEGTGGYEQYF
>-|TRBV12-3/TRBV12-4|-|TRBJ1-2
TGTGCCAGCGACGCGGGGGGAGAGGGCTACACCTTC
CASDAGGEGYTF
>-|TRBV6-5|-|TRBJ1-1
TGTGCCAGCAGTTACCGAGGGGATAGGACTGAAGCTTTCTTT
CASSYRGDRTEAFF
>-|TRBV30|-|TRBJ2-1
TGTGCCTGGAGTGTTTTATCAAATGAGCAGTTCTTC
CAWSVLSNEQFF
>TRBD1|TRBV7-8|-|TRBJ2-7
TGTGCCAGCAGCTTAGATCATGGGACAGGAGTCTACGAGCAGTACTTC
CASSLDHGTGVYEQYF
>-|TRBV27|once|TRBJ2-7
TGTGCCAGCAGTTCGGAGCACGAGCAGTACTTC
CASSSEHEQYF
>TRBD2|TRBV5-1|once|TRBJ2-7
TGCGCCAGTGGACTAGCGGCCTACTACGAGCAGTACTTC
CASGLAAYYEQYF
>-|TRBV7-9|-|TRBJ2-7
TGTGCCAGCAGCTTGGGGGGCGTGGGGGACGAGCAGTACTTC
CASSLGGVGDEQYF
>TRBD1|TRBV27|-|TRBJ1-1
TGTGCCAGCAGTTGGGGACAGTACACTGAAGCTTTCTTT
CASSWGQYTEAFF
>-|TRBV25-1|-|TRBJ2-1
TGTGCCAGCAGTGAACCCAATGAGCAGTTCTTC
CASSEPNEQFF
>-|TRBV28|-|TRBJ1-5
TGTGCCAGCAGTAAAGGCCGTTCGAGCAATCAGCCCCAGCATTTT
CASSKGRSSNQPQHF
>-|TRBV12-3/TRBV12-4|-|TRBJ1-4
TGTGCCAGCAGGACGACGGACGGATATAATGAAAAACTGTTTTTT
CASRTTDGYNEKLFF
>-|TRBV28|once|TRBJ1-2
TGTGCCAGCAGTTATACCTACCGGGACGGCTATGGCTACACCTTC
CASSYTYRDGYGYTF
>-|TRBV6-5|-|TRBJ1-2
TGTGCCAGCAGTTCTCGGGGACACTTCTATGGCTACACCTTC
CASSSRGHFYGYTF
>-|TRBV3-1|-|TRBJ2-6
TGTGCCAGCAGCCGCTTGGGGGCTGGGGCCAACGTCCTGACTTTC
CASSRLGAGANVLTF
>-|TRBV14|-|TRBJ2-7
TGTGCCAGCAGCCATGGCGGGACCGCCTACGAGCAGTACTTC
CASSHGGTAYEQYF
>-|TRBV19|-|TRBJ1-5
TGTGCCAGTAGTATGAAGGTCGGGGACTATAGCAATCAGCCCCAGCATTTT
CASSMKVGDYSNQPQHF
>TRBD2|TRBV13|-|TRBJ2-7
TGTGCCAGCAGCCGGGGGGGAGGCGGGAACTACGAGCAGTACTTC
CASSRGGGGNYEQYF
>-|TRBV5-6|-|TRBJ2-7
TGTGCCAGCACCGAGGGACCGTCCCTCTACGAGCAGTACTTC
CASTEGPSLYEQYF
>-|TRBV7-9|-|TRBJ1-5
TGTGCCAGCAGCATGGGACATAACAATCAGCCCCAGCATTTT
CASSMGHNNQPQHF
>-|TRBV7-2|once|TRBJ2-4
TGTGCCAGCAGCCCCGGACGGGACTTCGCTGGCATTCAGTACTTC
CASSPGRDFAGIQYF
>-|TRBV2|-|TRBJ2-7
TGTGCCAGCAGTGAAACCGGGCCCGCGGGGCAGTACTTC
CASSETGPAGQYF
>-|TRBV30|few|TRBJ1-1
TGTGCCTGGAGTGATTTAGGGAACACTGAAGCTTTCTTT
CAWSDLGNTEAFF
>-|TRBV12-2|-|TRBJ1-1
TGTGCAAGTCGCTTAGCGACCAAGAACACTGAAGCTTTCTTT
CASRLATKNTEAFF
>-|TRBV6-5|-|TRBJ1-5
TGTGCCAGCAGTTACAGGGTCCCATCGGGAGAGAATCAGCCCCAGCATTTT
CASSYRVPSGENQPQHF
>TRBD2|TRBV6-5|-|TRBJ2-1
TGTGCCAGCAGTTACTCGGGACTAGCGGAGTACAATGAGCAGTTCTTC
CASSYSGLAEYNEQFF
>-|TRBV7-9|-|TRBJ1-1
TGTGCCAGCAGCTTACAGGTGGGAATTGAAGCTTTCTTT
CASSLQVGIEAFF
>-|TRBV5-1|-|TRBJ2-5
TGCGCCAGCAGCTTGGGGTACTTCTCGGGCCAAGAGACCCAGTACTTC
CASSLGYFSGQETQYF
>TRBD1|TRBV6-2/TRBV6-3|once|TRBJ2-5
TGTGCCAGCAGTGGCGACAGGGCTCGAGAGACCCAGTACTTC
CASSGDRARETQYF
>-|TRBV3-1|-|TRBJ1-4
TGTGCCAGCAGCCAAGATCGGGGGGACCCCAGTGAAAAACTGTTTTTT
CASSQDRGDPSEKLFF
>-|TRBV20-1|-|TRBJ2-5
TGCAGTGCTAGAAAAATCGGGGAGGCGAGGGAGACCCAGTACTTC
CSARKIGEARETQYF
>-|TRBV10-3|-|TRBJ2-5
TGTGCCATCAGTGAGATTTCGGCAGATCAAGAGACCCAGTACTTC
CAISEISADQETQYF
>-|TRBV24-1|-|TRBJ1-1
TGTGCCACCAGTGAGGGACAGAACACTGAAGCTTTCTTT
CATSEGQNTEAFF
>-|TRBV6-1|-|TRBJ2-3
TGTGCCAGCAGTGACCTATACAGGGAAAGGAGCACAGATACGCAGTATTTT
CASSDLYRERSTDTQYF
>-|TRBV30|-|TRBJ2-1
TGTGCCTGTTATATTAATGAGCAGTTCTTC
CACYINEQFF
>-|TRBV4-1|once|TRBJ1-1
TGCGCCAGCAGCCATGACCGCATGGGTGAAGCTTTCTTT
CASSHDRMGEAFF
>-|TRBV5-1|-|TRBJ1-5
TGCGCCAGCAGCGCCGGGGCGGGTCAGCCCCAGCATTTT
CASSAGAGQPQHF
>TRBD2|TRBV2|once|TRBJ2-1
TGTGCCAGCATCTTCCGAGCGGGGGGTACCTACAATGAGCAGTTCTTC
CASIFRAGGTYNEQFF
>-|TRBV7-8|-|TRBJ2-1
TGTGCCAGCAGCTTAGCGGCGGGACCGGGCTACAATGAGCAGTTCTTC
CASSLAAGPGYNEQFF
>-|TRBV30|-|TRBJ2-5
TGTGCCTGGAGTGGACGCGGGGGCTTGGAGACCCAGTACTTC
CAWSGRGGLETQYF
>TRBD1|TRBV6-1|-|TRBJ1-1
TGTGCCAGCAGCGTTGGGACAGGGGGCCCTGAAGCTTTCTTT
CASSVGTGGPEAFF
>-|TRBV15|-|TRBJ2-3
TGTGCCACCAGCAGAGAGGGTGGATCGACAGATACGCAGTATTTT
CATSREGGSTDTQYF
>TRBD2|TRBV20-1|-|TRBJ2-7
TGCAGTGCTAGGCGGGAGATCTCCTACGAGCAGTACTTC
CSARREISYEQYF